Sequencing of this T cell receptor (beta chain) was carried out in a study of cytomegalovirus exposure and HLA in healthy donors. Study at large: In a later analysis, the 120 or so validation repertoires were reported to have used the same platform as the approximately 620 first-cohort repertoires. Findings of the study overall: In vitro data verified a few CMV-associated chains as specific for CMV antigens. Despite most TCR sequences being rare, some public TCRs occurred in many donors.

As to this clone: Its antigen is not known.

TCRdb keeps only in-frame clones here, not all; method: immunoSEQ multiplex PCR. The sample consists of 45,000 to 60,000 clones, approximately 95% of them appearing once. Germline lookup yields CDR1 SGHTS and CDR2 YDEGEE. This CDR3 is built from 19 residues. Trimming at V came to 4 bases and at J to 2 bases, leaving 16 bases not matched to a gene. Sequenced input: PBMCs. This chain joins TRBV5-8 and TRBJ2-3; 10 positions match TRBD1. This clonotype was sampled from a woman under 30 in good health and CMV-seronegative. CDR3 loop: CASSNAFTGQGITTDTQYF. The CDR3 coding sequence is TGTGCCAGCAGCAATGCCTTCACGGGACAGGGGATCACCACAGATACGCAGTATTTT.